This TCR beta chain was sequenced during a study of blood T cell repertoires in COVID-19. Study details: Some COVID-19 samples were acute and others convalescent; all came from the United States, Italy and Spain.

CDR1 SEHNR and CDR2 FQNEAQ come from the germline V gene (reference sequence). V was clipped by 5 bases and J by 7 bases; unmatched bases: 8. The CDR3 is 15 amino acids. Authors' data handling: Amplification of reference gene primers was used by the study to estimate nucleated cell counts. Assay: immunoSEQ multiplex PCR; the TCRdb copy retains only in-frame clones and omits some. That table furnishes V, J and clone size, whereas the DNA furnished D and trimming. The sample consists of 150,000 to 200,000 clones, less than 90% of them appearing once. The receptor was derived from a man aged 55 to 70 with acute or convalescent COVID-19. The chain links TRBV7-9 to TRBJ1-2, with 12 bases lining up with TRBD1. The specimen sequenced was peripheral blood. The CDR3 DNA sequence: TGTGCCAGCAGCCCTGAGGGACAGGGGGCGACTGGCTACACCTTC. It encodes CASSPEGQGATGYTF.